A selection of T cell receptor beta chains follows, all from one sample in a study of regulatory T cells in long-lasting Graves disease. TCRdb ran MiXCR on the multiplex PCR reads and lists one entry per CDR3 protein. The data hold about 450,000 distinct CDR3 sequences, with 13% to 15% observed a single time. These data were likewise used in another study, on T cells in Graves' hyperthyroidism and ophthalmopathy.

This sample comprised peripheral blood mononuclear cells (PBMCs), obtained at new diagnosis, from a patient treated with antithyroid drugs. These receptors were collected from a woman in her forties or fifties with Graves disease. Both conserved end residues are part of each CDR3. The D gene is left open where the match is weak. Part of the rows lack a size; the others show once, few, many or a class for expanded clones.

V gene	CDR3 length	clone size	D gene	J gene	CDR3 protein	CDR3 DNA
TRBV18	17	-	-	TRBJ1-1	CASSRLNGTLGDTEAFF	TGTGCCAGCTCACGTCTGAACGGAACCCTAGGGGACACTGAAGCTTTCTTT
TRBV28	15	-	TRBD1	TRBJ2-7	CTSSGLTGGFYEQYF	TGTACCAGCAGTGGGCTAACAGGGGGCTTCTACGAGCAGTACTTC
TRBV12-3/TRBV12-4	15	many	TRBD2	TRBJ2-7	CASSPTSARSYEQYF	TGTGCCAGCAGCCCGACTAGCGCGAGGAGCTACGAGCAGTACTTC
TRBV2	13	many	-	TRBJ1-1	CASSDEARTEAFF	TGTGCCAGCAGTGACGAGGCACGGACTGAAGCTTTCTTT
TRBV28	14	few	-	TRBJ2-7	CASSLLRPSGEQYF	TGTGCCAGCAGTTTATTGCGGCCTTCTGGGGAGCAGTACTTC
TRBV20-1	14	many	TRBD1	TRBJ1-1	CSARDIAGGPEAFF	TGCAGTGCTAGAGATATCGCAGGGGGCCCTGAAGCTTTCTTT
TRBV9	14	few	-	TRBJ1-1	CASSVGHRGTEAFF	TGTGCCAGCAGCGTAGGACACCGGGGTACTGAAGCTTTCTTT
TRBV6-2/TRBV6-3	15	many	-	TRBJ2-3	CASSEDGLSTDTQYF	TGTGCCAGCAGTGAAGACGGGCTTTCCACAGATACGCAGTATTTT
TRBV5-1	12	-	TRBD2	TRBJ2-1	CASIGGYNEQFF	TGCGCCAGCATCGGGGGGTACAATGAGCAGTTCTTC
TRBV7-9	14	many	-	TRBJ2-7	CASTGGGLSYEQYF	TGTGCCAGCACCGGAGGCGGACTCTCCTACGAGCAGTACTTC
TRBV11-2	15	-	TRBD2	TRBJ2-7	CASSLSGRLRNEQYF	TGTGCCAGCAGCTTAAGCGGGAGATTAAGGAATGAGCAGTACTTC
TRBV7-2	14	-	-	TRBJ2-2	CATSPGENTGELFF	TGTGCCACCTCGCCGGGGGAGAACACCGGGGAGCTGTTTTTT
TRBV5-4	14	many	-	TRBJ1-5	CASSFQGSNQPQHF	TGTGCCAGCAGCTTCCAGGGGAGCAATCAGCCCCAGCATTTT
TRBV6-2/TRBV6-3	15	-	TRBD1	TRBJ2-5	CASSPQDRGLETQYF	TGTGCCAGCAGCCCCCAGGACAGGGGGCTAGAGACCCAGTACTTC
TRBV2	14	many	-	TRBJ1-4	CASSGRAWGEKLFF	TGTGCCAGCAGTGGGCGGGCCTGGGGTGAAAAACTGTTTTTT
TRBV19	15	-	TRBD2	TRBJ2-7	CASSAGLAGFYEQYF	TGTGCCAGTAGTGCGGGACTAGCGGGCTTCTACGAGCAGTACTTC
TRBV5-1	12	many	-	TRBJ2-1	CASTPDYNEQFF	TGCGCCAGCACTCCGGATTACAATGAGCAGTTCTTC
TRBV6-1	13	many	-	TRBJ2-7	CATSQGGPYEQYF	TGTGCCACCTCCCAGGGGGGTCCCTACGAGCAGTACTTC
TRBV2	15	-	-	TRBJ1-3	CATGGGKVAGNTIYF	TGTGCCACAGGAGGAGGGAAGGTGGCTGGAAACACCATATATTTT
TRBV18	16	-	TRBD1	TRBJ2-1	CASSPQGQGDYNEQFF	TGTGCCAGCTCACCACAGGGACAGGGGGACTACAATGAGCAGTTCTTC
TRBV3-1	12	many	-	TRBJ2-7	CASSQIFDEQYF	TGTGCCAGCAGCCAAATCTTCGACGAGCAGTACTTC
TRBV24-1	17	many	-	TRBJ2-1	CATSDLEETGGYNEQFF	TGTGCCACCAGTGATTTGGAGGAGACAGGCGGGTACAATGAGCAGTTCTTC
TRBV5-5	14	many	-	TRBJ2-7	CASSLDTPDYEQYF	TGTGCCAGCAGCTTGGATACCCCGGACTACGAGCAGTACTTC
TRBV25-1	12	-	-	TRBJ2-7	CASSEPGWEQYF	TGTGCCAGCAGTGAACCAGGGTGGGAGCAGTACTTC
TRBV20-1	14	-	-	TRBJ2-1	CSASGWASYNEQFF	TGCAGTGCTAGTGGTTGGGCGTCCTACAATGAGCAGTTCTTC
TRBV20-1	15	many	TRBD1	TRBJ2-1	CSARGNRGKDNEQFF	TGCAGTGCTAGAGGTAACAGGGGGAAGGACAATGAGCAGTTCTTC
TRBV5-1	17	-	-	TRBJ2-7	CASSLVGPSRGAYEQYF	TGCGCCAGCAGCTTGGTGGGGCCTTCTAGAGGTGCCTACGAGCAGTACTTC
TRBV12-3/TRBV12-4	15	many	TRBD2	TRBJ2-1	CASNILAEQYNEQFF	TGTGCCAGCAATATCCTAGCGGAGCAGTACAATGAGCAGTTCTTC
TRBV18	16	-	TRBD2	TRBJ2-7	CASSPLRSSGNGEQYF	TGTGCCAGCTCACCGCTTCGTTCTAGCGGGAACGGAGAGCAGTACTTC
TRBV7-2	15	many	-	TRBJ2-3	CASSLINGEVDTQYF	TGTGCCAGCAGCTTAATTAACGGGGAGGTAGATACGCAGTATTTT
TRBV11-2	12	few	TRBD2	TRBJ2-7	CASSFIAGEQYF	TGTGCCAGCAGCTTTATAGCGGGCGAGCAGTACTTC
TRBV2	15	many	TRBD1	TRBJ2-3	CASSLDRETADTQYF	TGTGCCAGCAGTTTGGACAGGGAAACCGCAGATACGCAGTATTTT
TRBV20-1	14	few	-	TRBJ2-4	CSAYHGSEPNIQYF	TGCAGTGCTTACCATGGGAGCGAGCCGAACATTCAGTACTTC
TRBV20-1	17	few	-	TRBJ2-1	CSARSYRDESSYNEQFF	TGCAGTGCTAGATCCTACCGAGACGAAAGCTCCTACAATGAGCAGTTCTTC
TRBV10-3	14	many	-	TRBJ2-2	CAITWEANTGELFF	TGTGCCATCACGTGGGAAGCGAACACCGGGGAGCTGTTTTTT
TRBV2	13	many	-	TRBJ1-4	CASSEGVGEKLFF	TGTGCCAGCAGTGAGGGAGTAGGTGAAAAACTGTTTTTT
TRBV20-1	15	-	TRBD2	TRBJ2-1	CSASPSGRAYNEQFF	TGCAGTGCTAGTCCGAGCGGGAGGGCCTACAATGAGCAGTTCTTC
TRBV19	16	many	TRBD1	TRBJ2-1	CASTIATGPSYNEQFF	TGTGCCAGCACCATTGCGACAGGGCCTTCTTACAATGAGCAGTTCTTC
TRBV18	16	many	TRBD1	TRBJ2-3	CASSPDNRGGTDTQYF	TGTGCCAGCTCACCAGATAACAGGGGAGGCACAGATACGCAGTATTTT
TRBV4-1	17	-	-	TRBJ2-4	CASSQVTAGWAKNIQYF	TGCGCCAGCAGCCAAGTAACGGCGGGATGGGCCAAAAACATTCAGTACTTC
TRBV19	16	few	TRBD1	TRBJ2-5	CASQKGGTGGQETQYF	TGTGCCAGCCAAAAAGGGGGGACAGGAGGCCAAGAGACCCAGTACTTC
TRBV6-2/TRBV6-3	17	few	TRBD2	TRBJ2-4	CASSYSLAGFTVNIQYF	TGTGCCAGCAGTTACTCACTAGCGGGATTCACCGTAAACATTCAGTACTTC
TRBV5-1	14	many	TRBD2	TRBJ2-2	CASNRRESSGELFF	TGCGCCAGCAATCGGCGGGAGTCGTCCGGGGAGCTGTTTTTT